This T cell receptor (beta chain) derives from a study of blood T cells in healthy people across ages. The CDR3 has 14 residues. V lost 5 bases and J 11 bases, leaving 18 bases between the germline ends. The germline gives CDR1 MNHEY, CDR2 SMNVEV (reference sequence). A J-beta primer mix and a sample-barcoded 5' primer were used in a second PCR of roughly 7 to 12 cycles. TCRdb recomputed calls from the 5' RACE reads with MiXCR, one row per CDR3 protein. The sample contains about 760,000 distinct CDR3 sequences, around 25% of which appear only once. This sample was also put to use in a study of T cells of mothers and their children.

This receptor was obtained from a boy under 18 in good health. Sequenced input: blood. The V gene is TRBV27, the J gene TRBJ1-4; no reliable D call. The CDR3 DNA reads TGTGCCAGCAGTCCCTTTACCAATCAGGAGAAACTGTTTTTT. This sequence encodes CASSPFTNQEKLFF. Variable domain in full (rest from reference TRBV27 and TRBJ1-4): EAQVTQNPRYLITVTGKKLTVTCSQNMNHEYMSWYRQDPGLGLRQIYYSMNVEVTDKGDVPEGYKVSRKEKRNFPLILESPSPNQTSLYFCASSPFTNQEKLFFGSGTQLSVL.